Following are 30 T cell receptor beta chains from one sample sequenced in a study of tumor-infiltrating lymphocytes in primary liver carcinoma. Unsorted bulk tissue, roughly 19-34 mg of it, served as the source for co-extraction of RNA and DNA. A constant-region primer served to make TCR beta cDNA from about 500 ng total RNA. Modified slightly, ARM-PCR produced TCR beta libraries over three nested multiplex PCR rounds. The two initial PCR rounds, about 9 cycles each, used TRBV1-TRBV30 forward and C-beta reverse primers. TCRdb recomputed calls from the multiplex PCR reads with MiXCR, one row per CDR3 protein. The top ten hold roughly a fifth of the sample, which has more than 85,000 distinct CDR3 sequences, about four fifths seen once. The specimen sequenced was liver tumor tissue from sampling region 3. As for subset: tumor region T3, left-lateral pole. These receptors originate from a man between 40 and 49 years old with primary liver carcinoma and hepatitis B virus infection.

With regard to this clonotype: Because it lacks the conserved phenylalanine or tryptophan at the end, this CDR3 is likely a read error. The chain employs TRBV12-3 or TRBV12-4 and TRBJ2-3; 8 nucleotides line up with TRBD2. The CDR3 runs 16 residues. V trimming: 4 bases; J trimming: 2 bases; junction bases outside the gene matches: 8. CDR3 coding DNA: TGTGCCAGCAGTTCGAGGACTAGCTGTGTCACAGATACGCAGTATTAT. Translation gives CASSSRTSCVTDTQYY.

A note on this clonotype: A read error may account for a junction end that differs from germline. This rearrangement joins TRBV6-6 to TRBJ2-2; maybe TRBD2 (6 bases). Germline loops: CDR1 MNHNY, CDR2 SVGAGI (reference sequence). The CDR3 covers 16 residues. DNA of the CDR3: TGTGCCAGCAGCGCTGCCGGGACTCCGAACACCTGGGAGCTGTTTTTT. Translation gives CASSAAGTPNTWELFF.

J is TRBJ2-7 and V is TRBV4-1; D is possibly TRBD2 (6 bases). This CDR3 comprises 17 residues. Germline values: CDR1 MGHRA, CDR2 YSYEKL. Trimming removed 3 bases at V and 4 bases at J, with 22 bases between. The CDR3 protein is CASSQERTTGNVYEQYF. The CDR3 DNA reads as TGCGCCAGCAGCCAGGAGAGGACTACCGGGAACGTTTACGAGCAGTACTTC.

About this clonotype itself: The CDR3 ends on some other residue instead of the conserved phenylalanine or tryptophan, so this is likely a read error. This rearrangement joins TRBV24-1 to TRBJ2-1, with D uncertain. Trimming took 3 bases from V and 9 from J, leaving 5 bases between them. The CDR3 contains 11 residues. Germline CDR1 reads KGHDR; CDR2 reads SFDVKD. The CDR3 DNA sequence: TGTGCCACCAGTGATGGCATTGAGCAGTTCTCC. Encoded protein: CATSDGIEQFS.

Worth noting for this clonotype: The junction and the germline gene differ at one end; a read error may be behind it. The V and J genes are TRBV7-8 and TRBJ2-7; D unclear. TRBJ2-1 matches the DNA end more closely, so the J call is doubtful. The CDR3 length is 13 residues. CDR1 SGHVS and CDR2 FQNEAQ come from the germline V gene. The CDR3 loop is CAGSFTSAYEQFF. CDR3 DNA: TGTGCCGGCAGCTTTACGAGCGCCTACGAGCAGTTCTTC.

This rearrangement joins TRBV29-1 to TRBJ1-2; D is possibly TRBD1 (6 bases). The CDR3 contains 12 residues. Germline lookup yields CDR1 SQVTM and CDR2 ANQGSEA. CDR3 residues: CIAGQCNYGYTF. The CDR3 nucleotides are TGCATCGCAGGACAGTGCAACTATGGCTACACCTTC.

About this clonotype: A much larger clone differs by one base, so this may be a read error. In DNA form, the CDR3 reads TGTGCCAGCAGGCAGGAGCCAATGAGGGGGAGAGAGACCCAGTACTTC. This translates into CASRQEPMRGRETQYF. The chain links TRBV28 to TRBJ2-5, with TRBD1 as a possible D gene (6 bases). The CDR3 has 16 amino acids. V lost 6 bases and J 4 bases, leaving 21 bases between the germline ends. The germline CDR1 and CDR2 sequences are MDHEN and SYDVKM.

J is TRBJ2-1 and V is TRBV4-2; D is perhaps TRBD2 (6 bases). The CDR3 runs to 18 residues. Trimming left V 0 bases short and J 12 bases short, with 27 bases between. The germline CDR1 and CDR2 sequences are LGHNA and YNFKEQ. The CDR3 bases are TGTGCCAGCAGCCAAGATCTGGTGGGGGAGGTCGGATACGATGCGCAGTTCTTC. Translation: CASSQDLVGEVGYDAQFF.

The gene calls are TRBV7-8 and TRBJ2-3; 8 nucleotides align to TRBD2. The V and J ends lost 10 bases and 7 bases, in that order; junction bases with no gene match: 16. Germline V gene lookup returns CDR1 SGHVS and CDR2 FQNEAQ. This CDR3 spans 15 amino acids. The DNA of the CDR3 is TGTGCCAAGAGCTTGGGACCAGCGGGAGAGAATACGCAGTATTTT. It codes for CAKSLGPAGENTQYF.

Regarding this clonotype: Relative to the germline gene, one junction end is altered; a read error may explain this. The chain recombines TRBV5-6 with TRBJ2-5, with 10 bases lining up with TRBD1. The CDR3 runs to 14 residues. CDR1 and CDR2 from the germline V gene are SGHDT and YYEEEE. The CDR3 bases are TGTACCAGCAACTTGCGGACAGGGGGAGAGACCCAGTACTTC. Translating it yields CTSNLRTGGETQYF.

CDR3: CARRSGRLYAREQYF. DNA of the CDR3: TGTGCCAGAAGATCCGGACGACTTTACGCCCGCGAGCAGTACTTC. The chain carries TRBV11-2 and TRBJ2-7; D gene unclear. Germline CDR1 reads SGHAT; CDR2 reads FQNNGV. Trimming removed 9 bases from V and 6 bases from J, with 24 bases in between. CDR3 length: 15 residues.

V is TRBV4-1 and J is TRBJ2-1; a weak D match, TRBD1 (6 bases). V lost 2 bases and J lost 5, with 16 bases in between. The length of the CDR3 is 16 residues. Germline V gives CDR1 MGHRA, CDR2 YSYEKL. The CDR3 DNA reads TGCGCCAGCAGCCAACTAGGTACAGGGTCCGACAATGAGCAGTTCTTC. This gives the protein CASSQLGTGSDNEQFF.

There are many counts of this clonotype. The chain recombines TRBV30 with TRBJ2-7, with D perhaps being TRBD1 or TRBD2 (5 bases each). The germline gives CDR1 GTSNPN, CDR2 SVGIG (reference sequence). The CDR3 spans 15 residues. V lost 4 bases to trimming and J lost 7 bases, with 23 bases between them. CDR3 amino acids: CAWTVDGGLGVEQYF. DNA of the CDR3: TGTGCCTGGACTGTTGACGGCGGCTTGGGGGTGGAGCAGTACTTC.

The chain has TRBV12-3 or TRBV12-4 and TRBJ2-1; D might be TRBD1 (6 bases). The CDR3 covers 13 residues. The CDR3 bases are TGTGCTAGTAGTCTCGGACAGATCTATGAGCAGTTCTTC. Translated, it gives CASSLGQIYEQFF.

A word on this clonotype: Germline is not matched at one junction end, which may reflect a read error. J is TRBJ2-7 and V is TRBV11-1; D is possibly TRBD1 (7 bases). CDR1 is SGHAT and CDR2 is FQDESV in the germline V gene (reference sequence). The CDR3 contains 13 residues. CDR3 residues: CVSRGRRSCEQYF. CDR3 DNA sequence: TGTGTCAGCAGGGGGAGGCGATCCTGCGAGCAGTACTTC. The whole variable domain, filled in from reference TRBV11-1 and TRBJ2-7, reads EAEVAQSPRYKITEKSQAVAFWCDPISGHATLYWYRQILGQGPELLVQFQDESVVDDSQLPKDRFSAERLKGVDSTLKIQPAELGDSAMYLCVSRGRRSCEQYFGPGTRLTVT.

This clonotype was observed a few times. This may come from a read error, since a much larger clone is one base off. V gene TRBV30 combines with J gene TRBJ2-3; D gene ambiguous. The CDR3 length is 14 residues. Germline loops: CDR1 GTSNPN, CDR2 SVGIG (reference sequence). DNA of the CDR3: TGTGTCTGGGGAACCGGCGCTAGCACAGATACGCAGTATTTT. This sequence encodes CVWGTGASTDTQYF.

At least ten counts were recorded for this clonotype. V gene TRBV5-4 combines with J gene TRBJ2-7; D is possibly TRBD1 or TRBD2 (5 bases each). The CDR3 runs 14 residues. The V end was cut by 2 bases, the J end by 7 bases, with 16 bases between. The germline V gene encodes CDR1 SGHNT and CDR2 YYREEE (reference sequence). CDR3 DNA sequence: TGTGCCAGCAGCTTTCACCGGGACGGGGCTGAGCAGTACTTC. Its translation is CASSFHRDGAEQYF.

To note about this clonotype: This is likely a read error, given that the CDR3 carries no conserved phenylalanine or tryptophan at its end. The rearrangement joins TRBV12-3 or TRBV12-4 to TRBJ1-5; D is perhaps TRBD1 (5 bases). The CDR3 extends over 16 amino acids. V lost 5 bases and J 6 bases, leaving 20 bases between the germline ends. The CDR3 is CASSPSGEGRAQPQHI. CDR3 sequence (DNA): TGTGCCAGCAGTCCCTCAGGAGAGGGGAGGGCTCAGCCCCAGCATATT.

This chain uses TRBV29-1 with TRBJ1-4, with 8 bases identical to TRBD1. From germline, CDR1 is SQVTM and CDR2 ANQGSEA. The CDR3 loop spans 14 amino acids. CDR3 amino acids: CNSHGQGHYEKLFF. The CDR3 DNA reads TGCAATAGTCATGGACAGGGACATTATGAAAAACTGTTTTTT.

About this clonotype itself: An end of the junction does not agree with germline; a read error may underlie this. The chain joins TRBV4-2 to TRBJ2-7, with 8 bases matching TRBD2. The CDR3 contains 16 residues. CDR1 is LGHNA and CDR2 is YNFKEQ in the germline V gene. The CDR3 region is CACSLSYGRGTREHYF. As DNA, the CDR3 is TGTGCCTGCAGCCTGTCCTACGGGAGGGGCACGAGAGAGCACTACTTC.

About this clonotype: One end of the junction does not line up with germline, which may come from a read error. V is TRBV12-3 or TRBV12-4 and J is TRBJ1-5; no clear D. The CDR3 covers 16 residues. CDR3 DNA: TGCACCAGCAGTTTAGCCGTGGTATATAGCAATCAGCCTCAGCATTTT. Amino acids: CTSSLAVVYSNQPQHF.

In its sample, this clonotype was seen a few times. A read error may produce the germline difference seen at one junction end. The chain couples TRBV4-1 to TRBJ1-5; no clear D. The CDR3 runs 13 residues. Germline lookup yields CDR1 MGHRA and CDR2 YSYEKL. For the CDR3, the DNA is TGCCCCAGTAGTTTTGCTCTCGATCAGCCCCAGCATTTT. It specifies CPSSFALDQPQHF.

As concerns this clonotype: At one end, the junction sequence differs from germline, possibly due to a read error. The chain links TRBV12-3 or TRBV12-4 to TRBJ2-7; 7 positions agree with TRBD2. The CDR3 is 16 amino acids. The CDR3 sequence is CAGSTPGGNGRNEQYF. CDR3 sequence (DNA): TGTGCCGGCAGTACCCCCGGAGGGAACGGGAGGAACGAACAGTACTTC.

The rearrangement joins TRBV11-2 to TRBJ2-5; 7 bases match TRBD2. Germline V gene sequence: CDR1 SGHAT, CDR2 FQNNGV. The J segment lost 13 bases and the V segment lost 5 bases, leaving 19 bases of the junction unmatched. CDR3 length: 15 residues. The DNA of the CDR3 is TGTGCCAGCAGCATAGGGGCTAGCGGACAAGAGACCTGGTACTTC. This sequence encodes CASSIGASGQETWYF.

This chain joins TRBV11-2 and TRBJ1-1, with TRBD1 identical over 10 bases. The V gene's germline CDR1 is SGHAT and CDR2 FQNNGV. V lost 5 bases to trimming and J lost 5 bases; unmatched junction nucleotides: 5. The CDR3 loop spans 14 amino acids. DNA for the CDR3: TGTGCCAGCAGCCCGACAGGGGGCACGACTGAAGCTTTCTTT. Its translation: CASSPTGGTTEAFF.

Notes on this clonotype: The junction and the germline gene differ at one end; a read error may be behind it. The chain carries TRBV11-2 and TRBJ2-6; D is possibly TRBD1 or TRBD2 (5 bases each). Looked up from germline, CDR1 is SGHAT and CDR2 is FQNNGV. The CDR3 extends over 15 amino acids. CDR3 region: CATQWPRSGTNVLAF. The CDR3 region has the DNA TGTGCCACCCAGTGGCCGCGCTCTGGGACCAACGTCCTGGCTTTC.

V is TRBV11-3 and J is TRBJ2-1; D is unclear. From germline, CDR1 is SGHNT and CDR2 YENEEA. CDR3 size: 13 residues. V shed 5 bases and J shed 13 bases, with 18 bases lying between them. The DNA of the CDR3 is TGTGCCAGCAGCCTCGCGCCTTCACTCGAACAGTTCTTC. This gives the protein CASSLAPSLEQFF.

The rearrangement links TRBV29-1 to TRBJ2-7; possible D gene TRBD1, 5 bases. Per the germline V gene, CDR1 is SQVTM and CDR2 is ANQGSEA. Deletions cut 4 bases from V and 6 bases from J, with 13 bases between. The CDR3 is made up of 12 amino acids. The CDR3 reads CSVAPTVLEQYF. DNA of the CDR3: TGCAGCGTTGCCCCGACAGTGCTCGAGCAGTACTTC.

A few counts support this clonotype. An end of the junction does not agree with germline; a read error may underlie this. The chain recombines TRBV11-2 with TRBJ2-1; either TRBD1 or TRBD2 may supply D (5 bases each). This CDR3 region has 15 residues. Looked up from germline, CDR1 is SGHAT and CDR2 is FQNNGV. The CDR3 sequence is CASSLDMGTYNEQFF. The CDR3 bases are TGTGCCAGCAGCTTAGATATGGGGACCTACAATGAGCAGTTCTTT.

Comments on this clonotype: Mismatch with germline at one junction end may stem from a read error. The chain joins TRBV2 to TRBJ1-5, with D unresolved. Germline V CDR1 and CDR2: SNHLY, FYNNEI. The CDR3 runs 13 residues. The CDR3 loop reads CASRSTGNQSQQF. CDR3 nucleotide sequence: TGTGCCAGCAGATCGACGGGCAATCAGTCCCAGCAGTTT.